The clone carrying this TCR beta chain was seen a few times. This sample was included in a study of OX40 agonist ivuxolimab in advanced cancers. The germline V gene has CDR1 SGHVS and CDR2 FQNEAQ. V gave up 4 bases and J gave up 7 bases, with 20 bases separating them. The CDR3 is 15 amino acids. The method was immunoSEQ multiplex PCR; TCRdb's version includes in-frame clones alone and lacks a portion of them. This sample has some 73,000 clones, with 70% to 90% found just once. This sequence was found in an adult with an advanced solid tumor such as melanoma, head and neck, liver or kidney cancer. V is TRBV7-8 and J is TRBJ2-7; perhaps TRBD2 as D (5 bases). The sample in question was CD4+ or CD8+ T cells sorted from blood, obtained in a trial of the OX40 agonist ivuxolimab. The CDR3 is CASSSPARVRREQYF. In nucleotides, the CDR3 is TGTGCCAGCAGCTCCCCGGCGCGGGTTCGGAGGGAGCAGTACTTC.